The 20 T cell receptor beta chains reported below all come from one sample, sequenced in a study of T cell repertoires in aging, cancer and after chemotherapy. The template was genomic DNA from peripheral blood, not RNA. TRB rearrangements spanning V, D and J were amplified using mixed TRB-A/B primers. MiXCR was run by TCRdb on the multiplex PCR reads, yielding one entry per CDR3 protein. Here the sample spans around 10,000 distinct CDR3 sequences, more than 25% being singletons. The sample was blood. The receptors originated from a human donor in good health.

The chain has TRBV30 and TRBJ1-5; perhaps TRBD1 as D (5 bases). The CDR3 length is 16 residues. Trimming removed 0 bases from V and 0 bases from J, with 12 bases in between. Germline loops: CDR1 GTSNPN, CDR2 SVGIG (reference sequence). CDR3 loop: CAWSVRTLYSNQPQHF. In nucleotides, the CDR3 is TGTGCCTGGAGTGTAAGGACACTATATAGCAATCAGCCCCAGCATTTT. Complete variable domain (other parts from reference TRBV30 and TRBJ1-5): SQTIHQWPATLVQPVGSPLSLECTVEGTSNPNLYWYRQAAGRGLQLLFYSVGIGQISSEVPQNLSASRPQDRQFILSSKKLLLSDSGFYLCAWSVRTLYSNQPQHFGDGTRLSIL.

CDR3 in amino acids: CATIAPSRGYGYTF. CDR3 in DNA: TGTGCCACCATTGCCCCGTCTCGAGGATATGGCTACACCTTC. The chain uses TRBV12-3 or TRBV12-4 and TRBJ1-2; D is uncertain. The CDR3 is 14 amino acids. V gave up 10 bases and J gave up 5 bases, with 20 bases separating them.

This clonotype has a handful of counts. This rearrangement joins TRBV6-1 to TRBJ2-7, with 12 bases lining up with TRBD2. Germline V CDR1 and CDR2: MNHNS, SASEGT. With 3 bases clipped from V and 4 bases from J, the junction kept 4 bases outside the gene matches. The CDR3 runs 15 residues. The CDR3 reads CASSESLAGGYEQYF. The CDR3 DNA follows: TGTGCCAGCAGTGAGTCGCTAGCGGGGGGGTACGAGCAGTACTTC.

About this clonotype: A read error may produce the germline difference seen at one junction end. The gene calls are TRBV5-6 and TRBJ1-4, with D perhaps TRBD1 (6 bases). Germline V CDR1 and CDR2: SGHDT, YYEEEE. The CDR3 contains 16 residues. This CDR3 reads CASSLHLRGAREKLFF. As DNA, the CDR3 is TGCGCCAGCAGCTTGCACCTCCGGGGGGCGCGTGAAAAACTGTTTTTT. The entire variable domain, with the rest obtained from reference TRBV5-6 and TRBJ1-4, is as follows: DAGVTQSPTHLIKTRGQQVTLRCSPKSGHDTVSWYQQALGQGPQFIFQYYEEEERQRGNFPDRFSGHQFPNYSSELNVNALLLGDSALYLCASSLHLRGAREKLFFGSGTQLSVL.

The V call is TRBV15, the J call TRBJ2-7, with D perhaps matching TRBD1 (5 bases). The CDR3 totals 13 residues. With 4 bases removed from V and 2 bases from J, the gap between germline ends came to 9 bases. Germline loops: CDR1 LNHNV, CDR2 YYDKDF (reference sequence). DNA for the CDR3: TGTGCCACCAGCAAGCAGGGAACCTACGAGCAGTACTTC. Encoded protein: CATSKQGTYEQYF.

Judged by abundance, this clonotype is medium-sized. The V gene is TRBV30, the J gene TRBJ1-2; D uncertain. V was shortened by 8 bases and J by 4 bases, with 17 bases between the two germline ends. The length of the CDR3 is 13 residues. In germline, CDR1 is GTSNPN, CDR2 SVGIG (reference sequence). This chain's CDR3 is CALEGRWGYGYTF. The CDR3 coding sequence is TGTGCCCTGGAAGGGAGGTGGGGCTATGGCTACACCTTC. The whole variable domain, filled in from reference TRBV30 and TRBJ1-2, reads SQTIHQWPATLVQPVGSPLSLECTVEGTSNPNLYWYRQAAGRGLQLLFYSVGIGQISSEVPQNLSASRPQDRQFILSSKKLLLSDSGFYLCALEGRWGYGYTFGSGTRLTVV.

This clonotype was observed a handful of times. The chain joins TRBV18 to TRBJ1-4, with no clear D. Trimming took 2 bases from V and 7 from J, leaving 11 bases between them. There are 14 residues in the CDR3. Germline CDR1 KGHSH, CDR2 LQKENI. DNA for the CDR3: TGTGCCAGCTCACCAAGAGGCGAGAGTGAAAAACTGTTTTTT. It translates to CASSPRGESEKLFF.

This clonotype is labeled as medium-sized (0.01 to 0.1%). V usage is TRBV11-3 and J usage is TRBJ2-7; D perhaps matches TRBD1 (5 bases). Between the trimmed V and J ends, which lost 1 base and 5 bases, there was a span of 12 bases. The CDR3 covers 14 residues. The V gene's germline CDR1 is SGHNT and CDR2 YENEEA. CDR3 DNA: TGTGCCAGCAGCTTAGGTCAAGGGGCCAACGAGCAGTACTTC. It translates to CASSLGQGANEQYF.

The chain couples TRBV10-3 to TRBJ2-7, with D possibly being TRBD2 (6 bases). There are 15 residues in the CDR3. Germline V gene lookup returns CDR1 ENHRY and CDR2 SYGVKD. Trimming removed 4 bases at V and 5 bases at J, with 18 bases between. This chain's CDR3 is CAISAGWGRLDEQYF. DNA for the CDR3: TGTGCCATCAGTGCGGGGTGGGGGAGGCTCGACGAGCAGTACTTC.

The genes are TRBV6-8 and TRBJ1-6; TRBD1 aligns across 7 bases. The trim removed 5 bases at V and 7 bases at J, leaving 14 bases unmatched. From germline, CDR1 is MNHGY and CDR2 SAAAGT. The CDR3 sequence is 17 residues long. CDR3 in amino acids: CASSELGGDSVNSPLHF. In nucleotides, the CDR3 is TGTGCCAGCAGTGAATTAGGGGGGGACAGCGTCAATTCACCCCTCCACTTT.

Worth noting for this clonotype: One base away lies a much larger clone, so this may be a sequencing read error. The chain links TRBV29-1 to TRBJ2-1; 7 bases align to TRBD2. CDR1 SQVTM and CDR2 ANQGSEA come from the germline V gene. CDR3 length equals 16 residues. With 7 bases clipped from V and 2 bases from J, the junction kept 14 bases outside the gene matches. This CDR3 is CSAELTSDLPYNEQFF. CDR3 nucleotides: TGCAGCGCAGAGCTAACTAGCGACCTCCCCTACAATGAGCAGTTCTTC.

Only a few counts were recorded for this clonotype. This rearrangement joins TRBV12-3 or TRBV12-4 to TRBJ2-7, with TRBD1 matching 10 bases. The CDR3 runs to 15 residues. Unmatched junction bases numbered 9, after V lost 5 bases and J lost 5 bases. CDR3 sequence: CASSQDRGTNHEQYF. In nucleotides, the CDR3 is TGTGCCAGCAGTCAGGACAGGGGGACCAACCACGAGCAGTACTTC.

By share of the sample, this clonotype is medium-sized. This rearrangement joins TRBV6-4 to TRBJ2-3; 9 bases match TRBD2. CDR1 is MRHNA, CDR2 SNTAGT, per germline. The CDR3 has 16 residues. Germline trimming cut 0 bases from V and 0 bases from J; bases unmatched to any gene: 1. Written as DNA, the CDR3 is TGTGCCAGCAGTGACTCGACTAGCGGAAGCACAGATACGCAGTATTTT. Protein sequence: CASSDSTSGSTDTQYF.

V is TRBV7-2 and J is TRBJ1-6; possibly TRBD1 for D (5 bases). CDR1 SGHTA and CDR2 FQGNSA come from the germline V gene. The CDR3 sequence is 15 residues long. The V and J ends lost 3 bases and 6 bases respectively, with 12 bases between them. The CDR3 DNA sequence: TGTGCCAGCAGCTTTAGTGAGGGGATTAATTCACCCCTCCACTTT. Protein: CASSFSEGINSPLHF.

This clonotype occurred a few times. The J gene is TRBJ2-6, the V gene TRBV6-5; weak D call: TRBD2 (7 bases). Germline CDR1 is MNHEY and CDR2 is SVGAGI. The CDR3 totals 17 residues. V lost 4 bases to trimming and J lost 3 bases, with 16 bases between them. CDR3: CASSFRGGRGGANVLTF. CDR3 in DNA: TGTGCCAGCAGTTTTAGGGGGGGCCGAGGTGGGGCCAACGTCCTGACTTTC.

The rearrangement links TRBV6-5 to TRBJ2-7; D remains ambiguous. This CDR3 is 13 amino acids long. The V gene lost 0 bases and the J gene lost 5 bases, with 8 bases spanning the gap. Germline CDR1 is MNHEY and CDR2 is SVGAGI. The CDR3 DNA reads TGTGCCAGCAGTTACTCGAGGCTCCACGAGCAGTACTTC. Residues: CASSYSRLHEQYF.

The V call is TRBV6-5, the J call TRBJ2-7, with D maybe TRBD2 (6 bases). Germline V gene sequence: CDR1 MNHEY, CDR2 SVGAGI. This CDR3 is 13 amino acids long. V was pared by 4 bases and J by 3 bases, with 10 bases between. The CDR3 here is CASSSGTYYEQYF. CDR3 coding DNA: TGTGCCAGCAGTTCCGGGACTTACTACGAGCAGTACTTC.

This clonotype was counted between two and nine times. This sequence joins TRBV30 and TRBJ1-1, with D perhaps TRBD1 (6 bases). This CDR3 is built from 14 residues. V was cut by 1 base and J by 5 bases, with 14 bases left in between. Germline V gene lookup returns CDR1 GTSNPN and CDR2 SVGIG (reference sequence). This chain's CDR3 is CAWSGAQGRTEAFF. Here the CDR3 DNA reads TGTGCCTGGAGTGGGGCCCAGGGGAGGACTGAAGCTTTCTTT.

The chain carries TRBV27 and TRBJ2-5; no clear D. Germline CDR1 MNHEY, CDR2 SMNVEV (reference sequence). The CDR3 loop spans 15 amino acids. The V and J ends lost 2 bases and 3 bases respectively, with 13 bases between them. The CDR3 is CASSLGWALKETQYF. The CDR3 DNA reads TGTGCCAGCAGTTTAGGATGGGCGCTGAAAGAGACCCAGTACTTC.

The chain employs TRBV6-5 and TRBJ2-1; D possibly corresponds to TRBD2 (5 bases). The V end was cut by 6 bases, the J end by 11 bases, with 14 bases between. This CDR3 has 12 amino acids. Germline V gene lookup returns CDR1 MNHEY and CDR2 SVGAGI. DNA for the CDR3: TGTGCCAGCAGCCTTTTGGAGGATAAGCAGTTCTTC. Translated, it gives CASSLLEDKQFF.